This T cell receptor (beta chain) was retrieved from a study of blood T cell repertoires in COVID-19. Authors' data handling: Reference gene primer amplification gave estimated nucleated cell counts. This table comes from immunoSEQ multiplex PCR, and its TCRdb copy is limited to in-frame clones, with some not included. V and J calls and clone size follow that table, whereas D and trimming were derived from the DNA. Of about 280,000 clones in the sample, around nine tenths were seen once. The CDR3 spans 11 residues. Trimming at V came to 3 bases and at J to 9 bases, leaving 3 bases not matched to a gene. CDR1 and CDR2 (germline): SGHDT, YYEEEE.

The rearrangement joins TRBV5-6 to TRBJ2-7, with 7 bases identical to TRBD1. This clonotype was sampled from a man in his fifties with acute or convalescent COVID-19. Sequenced: peripheral blood. CDR3 nucleotides: TGTGCCAGCAGCTCCCGGGACAGGCAGTACTTC. Translating gives CASSSRDRQYF.